Shown below are 24 T cell receptor beta chains from a single sample sequenced in a study of naive CD8 T cells in extremely preterm neonates. Study observations and caveats: Preterm infants showed shorter CDR3s, fewer N additions and less trimming than older groups.

Samples were taken at extremely preterm deliveries at about 22-27 weeks of gestation. Generated by immunoSEQ multiplex PCR, the TCRdb table keeps only in-frame clones and is missing some. The sample holds tens of thousands of clones; 88% are singletons and the top ten take around 0.89%. These TCRs' antigens remain unknown. Sequenced sample: naive CD8+ T cells from cord blood. The receptors originated from a boy who was born preterm.

The V call is TRBV12-5, the J call TRBJ2-5, with unresolved D. V was shortened by 3 bases and J by 3 bases, with 5 bases between the two germline ends. This CDR3 spans 12 amino acids. From germline, CDR1 is LGHNT and CDR2 FRNRAP. The CDR3, as DNA: TGTGCTAGTGGTTTCCAAAAAGAGACCCAGTACTTC. It is translated as CASGFQKETQYF.

The CDR3 region has the DNA TGTGCCAGCAGTCCGGGACTAGCGGCCTACGAGCAGTACTTC. Encoded protein: CASSPGLAAYEQYF. The V call is TRBV6-5, the J call TRBJ2-7; 11 bases map to TRBD2. The CDR3 runs to 14 residues. The trim removed 5 bases at V and 2 bases at J, leaving 2 bases unmatched. Germline CDR1 reads MNHEY; CDR2 reads SVGAGI.

The chain joins TRBV7-9 to TRBJ1-2, with TRBD1 matching over 11 bases. The germline gives CDR1 SEHNR, CDR2 FQNEAQ (reference sequence). The CDR3 length is 14 residues. Losses at the gene ends were 5 bases for V and 5 bases for J; bases not matched to a gene: 4. The CDR3 sequence is CASSPGQGAYGYTF. In DNA, the CDR3 is TGTGCCAGCAGCCCCGGACAGGGGGCGTATGGCTACACCTTC.

J is TRBJ2-3 and V is TRBV19; 8 bases are shared with TRBD2. The germline CDR1 and CDR2 sequences are LNHDA and SQIVND (reference sequence). Germline trimming cut 0 bases from V and 3 bases from J; bases unmatched to any gene: 2. The CDR3 runs to 15 residues. CDR3 residues: CASSIDGTRTDTQYF. The CDR3 bases are TGTGCCAGTAGTATAGATGGGACTAGGACAGATACGCAGTATTTT. Full variable domain (outside the CDR3, taken from reference TRBV19 and TRBJ2-3): DGGITQSPKYLFRKEGQNVTLSCEQNLNHDAMYWYRQDPGQGLRLIYYSQIVNDFQKGDIAEGYSVSREKKESFPLTVTSAQKNPTAFYLCASSIDGTRTDTQYFGPGTRLTVL.

The chain employs TRBV19 and TRBJ1-5; D remains ambiguous. CDR1 is LNHDA, CDR2 SQIVND, per germline (reference sequence). This CDR3 is built from 14 residues. The V gene lost 2 bases and the J gene lost 4 bases, with 9 bases spanning the gap. CDR3 sequence: CASSIREFNQPQHF. CDR3 coding DNA: TGTGCCAGTAGTATAAGGGAGTTTAATCAGCCCCAGCATTTT. Based on the CDR3 plus reference TRBV19 and TRBJ1-5, the full variable domain is DGGITQSPKYLFRKEGQNVTLSCEQNLNHDAMYWYRQDPGQGLRLIYYSQIVNDFQKGDIAEGYSVSREKKESFPLTVTSAQKNPTAFYLCASSIREFNQPQHFGDGTRLSIL.

The chain couples TRBV9 to TRBJ2-1; no definite D call. The V gene's germline CDR1 is SGDLS and CDR2 YYNGEE. V was clipped by 0 bases and J by 0 bases, with 4 bases between them. The CDR3 loop spans 14 amino acids. CDR3 nucleotide sequence: TGTGCCAGCAGCGTAGGGGGCTCCTACAATGAGCAGTTCTTC. It codes for CASSVGGSYNEQFF.

The chain is built from TRBV9 and TRBJ2-2; D is possibly TRBD1 (5 bases). The CDR3 loop spans 12 amino acids. Trimming took 4 bases from V and 7 from J, leaving 8 bases between them. Germline CDR1 reads SGDLS; CDR2 reads YYNGEE. The CDR3 region is CASSPQGGELFF. CDR3 in DNA: TGTGCCAGCAGCCCGCAGGGCGGGGAGCTGTTTTTT.

The chain recombines TRBV5-1 with TRBJ2-1; TRBD1 might be the D (6 bases). The germline V gene encodes CDR1 SGHRS and CDR2 YFSETQ. V lost 3 bases, J lost 5 bases, and 6 bases lay in between. This CDR3 is built from 12 residues. The CDR3 region is CASSYRDNEQFF. DNA for the CDR3: TGCGCCAGCAGCTACAGGGACAATGAGCAGTTCTTC.

The chain links TRBV11-2 to TRBJ2-7; TRBD2 might be the D (6 bases). The CDR3 extends over 13 amino acids. The germline gives CDR1 SGHAT, CDR2 FQNNGV. Trimming left V 5 bases short and J 4 bases short, with 12 bases between. The CDR3 here is CASSPSGGYEQYF. In DNA, the CDR3 is TGTGCCAGCAGCCCCAGTGGGGGGTACGAGCAGTACTTC.

The chain links TRBV27 to TRBJ2-4; the D gene is possibly TRBD2 (5 bases). The CDR3 has 15 residues. The V gene's germline CDR1 is MNHEY and CDR2 SMNVEV (reference sequence). V was pared by 5 bases and J by 1 base, with 12 bases between. CDR3 coding DNA: TGTGCCAGCAGTCCGATACTAGAGGCCAAAAACATTCAGTACTTC. This encodes CASSPILEAKNIQYF.

The chain joins TRBV4-2 to TRBJ2-7, with D perhaps being TRBD1 or TRBD2 (7 bases each). The germline gives CDR1 LGHNA, CDR2 YNFKEQ. Trimming removed 6 bases at V and 0 bases at J, with 15 bases between. CDR3 length equals 15 residues. DNA of the CDR3: TGTGCCAGCAGTCAGGGGGGGGCAAGCTCCTACGAGCAGTACTTC. Protein: CASSQGGASSYEQYF.

As to this clone: Relative to the germline gene, one junction end is altered; a read error may explain this. V and J are TRBV7-7 and TRBJ1-3; tentative D call: TRBD1 (5 bases). Germline values: CDR1 SSHAT, CDR2 FNYEAQ (reference sequence). This CDR3 has 13 amino acids. In DNA, the CDR3 is TGTGCTAGCAGCTTAGGGGTTGGAAACACCATATATTTT. Protein sequence: CASSLGVGNTIYF.

The DNA of the CDR3 is TGTGCCAGCAGCGTAGGGGACTATGGCTACACCTTC. Protein sequence: CASSVGDYGYTF. V is TRBV9 and J is TRBJ1-2; D uncertain. The CDR3 is 12 residues long. CDR1 is SGDLS and CDR2 is YYNGEE in the germline V gene. V was shortened by 0 bases and J by 3 bases, with 3 bases between the two germline ends.

The chain employs TRBV13 and TRBJ2-3, with 7 bases lining up with TRBD1. Germline CDR1 and CDR2: PRHDT and FYEKMQ (reference sequence). V was pared by 5 bases and J by 1 base, with 3 bases of the junction left unmatched. This CDR3 spans 14 amino acids. The CDR3, as DNA: TGTGCCAGCAGCCATGGACAGGGCACAGATACGCAGTATTTT. As protein: CASSHGQGTDTQYF.

The CDR3 spells CAISPTGGTNEKLFF. In nucleotides, the CDR3 is TGTGCCATCAGTCCCACAGGGGGAACTAATGAAAAACTGTTTTTT. V gene TRBV10-3 combines with J gene TRBJ1-4, with 8 bases identical to TRBD1. The CDR3 is 15 residues long. Germline values: CDR1 ENHRY, CDR2 SYGVKD. Trimming at V came to 5 bases and at J to 1 base, leaving 3 bases not matched to a gene.

This clone was seen once. The J gene is TRBJ2-3, the V gene TRBV7-6; perhaps TRBD1 as D (6 bases). Per the germline V gene, CDR1 is SGHVS and CDR2 is FNYEAQ. CDR3 length: 15 amino acids. Trimming pared 1 base from V and 0 bases from J, leaving 8 bases between. The CDR3 is CASSLEGTSTDTQYF. DNA of the CDR3: TGTGCCAGCAGCTTAGAAGGGACAAGCACAGATACGCAGTATTTT.

CDR3 region: CASSLQEKLFF. DNA of the CDR3: TGTGCCAGCAGCTTACAGGAAAAACTGTTTTTT. The V and J genes are TRBV7-3 and TRBJ1-4, with no clear D. The germline V gene has CDR1 SGHTA and CDR2 FQGTGA. The ends were cut back, 2 bases at V and 8 bases at J, with 3 bases in the middle. The CDR3 covers 11 residues.

This clone was observed once. The chain links TRBV27 to TRBJ2-7, with D perhaps matching TRBD2 (7 bases). The CDR3 length is 14 residues. Germline V gene sequence: CDR1 MNHEY, CDR2 SMNVEV (reference sequence). The V end was cut by 5 bases, the J end by 2 bases, with 13 bases between. CDR3 sequence (DNA): TGTGCCAGCAGTCCTGGGCGGGGGCCCTACGAGCAGTACTTC. It encodes CASSPGRGPYEQYF.

CDR3 nucleotide sequence: TGTGCCAGCAGCGCTGTGGGTGCGGGGGGGCGAAATACGCAGTATTTT. Protein product: CASSAVGAGGRNTQYF. This sequence joins TRBV9 and TRBJ2-3, with TRBD2 matching 9 bases. The CDR3 is made up of 16 amino acids. Germline assignment: CDR1 SGDLS and CDR2 YYNGEE. The V gene end was trimmed by 3 bases and the J gene end by 7 bases; junction bases not matched to a gene: 12.

On this clone itself: An end of the junction does not agree with germline; a read error may underlie this. CDR3 sequence: CATRGQMNTEAFF. For the CDR3, the DNA is TGCGCCACGAGGGGACAAATGAACACTGAAGCTTTCTTT. The chain uses TRBV6-1 and TRBJ1-1, with TRBD1 as a possible D gene (6 bases). The CDR3 has 13 residues. Germline V CDR1 and CDR2: MNHNS, SASEGT.

J is TRBJ2-2 and V is TRBV4-3, with D possibly matching TRBD1 (6 bases). Germline V CDR1 and CDR2: LGHNA, YSLEER. V lost 2 bases and J 1 base, leaving 8 bases between the germline ends. The CDR3 runs to 15 residues. CDR3 in DNA: TGCGCCAGCAGCCAAACGACAGGGAACACCGGGGAGCTGTTTTTT. The encoded protein is CASSQTTGNTGELFF.

About this clone itself: This specimen includes other DNA sequences encoding the same CDR3. The chain employs TRBV5-6 and TRBJ1-1; D unclear. Looked up from germline, CDR1 is SGHDT and CDR2 is YYEEEE. This CDR3 has 12 amino acids. The V end was cut by 4 bases, the J end by 2 bases, with 6 bases between. The CDR3 sequence: CASSLTNTEAFF. Written as DNA, the CDR3 is TGTGCCAGCAGCCTGACAAACACTGAAGCTTTCTTT.

The chain employs TRBV27 and TRBJ1-2, with D possibly matching TRBD1 (5 bases). Trimming removed 2 bases from V and 1 base from J, with 5 bases in between. The CDR3 loop spans 13 amino acids. Germline loops: CDR1 MNHEY, CDR2 SMNVEV (reference sequence). The CDR3 nucleotides read TGTGCCAGCAGTTTAGGACATAACTATGGCTACACCTTC. Encoded protein: CASSLGHNYGYTF.

The chain recombines TRBV27 with TRBJ2-1, with 12 bases lining up with TRBD1. The CDR3 consists of 15 residues. Unmatched junction bases numbered 2, after V lost 4 bases and J lost 4 bases. CDR1 is MNHEY, CDR2 SMNVEV, per germline (reference sequence). The CDR3 coding sequence is TGTGCCAGCAGTTGGGGACAGGGGGCTTACAATGAGCAGTTCTTC. Amino acids: CASSWGQGAYNEQFF.